This is a list of T cell receptor beta chains from one sample in a study of cytomegalovirus exposure and HLA in healthy donors. Here immunoSEQ multiplex PCR was the method, and the copy in TCRdb shows in-frame clones only, minus some. The data contain hundreds of thousands of clones, roughly 85% of them singletons. What was sequenced was PBMCs. These receptors were taken from a woman younger than 30 in good health and CMV-seronegative. Each CDR3 is given without its conserved first and last residue. The order of the fields is D gene, J gene, V gene, CDR3 protein. D genes are given only for firm matches.

. | TRBJ1-1 | TRBV27 | ASSLTDTNTEAF
TRBD1 | TRBJ1-1 | TRBV11-2 | ASSPGQGSLGTEAF
. | TRBJ1-5 | TRBV27 | ASSLAEAQPQH
. | TRBJ2-7 | TRBV5-1 | ASSTELGSGWD
. | TRBJ2-1 | TRBV29-1 | SVESEDFYNEQF
. | TRBJ2-5 | TRBV18 | ASSPVVVAQETQY
. | TRBJ1-4 | TRBV19 | ASSTNLKWEEKLF
. | TRBJ2-7 | TRBV14 | ASSQGIYEQY
. | TRBJ1-4 | TRBV18 | ASSIWTAATNEKLF
. | TRBJ2-7 | TRBV19 | ASSIESSGYEQY
TRBD1 | TRBJ2-1 | TRBV5-1 | ASSLGGTGDNEQF
. | TRBJ1-1 | TRBV2 | ASSEEANTEAF
. | TRBJ1-2 | TRBV18 | ASSPRAGAENYGYT
TRBD1 | TRBJ1-2 | TRBV16 | ASSPGQAANYGYT
. | TRBJ1-5 | TRBV27 | ASMRWGNSNQPQH
. | TRBJ1-2 | TRBV7-8 | ASSLDSNYGYT
. | TRBJ2-1 | TRBV5-1 | ASSLEDSYSSYNEQF
TRBD2 | TRBJ2-7 | TRBV4-1 | ASSQLLAGGPYEQY
TRBD2 | TRBJ2-1 | TRBV2 | ASRASGSSYNEQF
. | TRBJ1-5 | TRBV9 | ASSVGPDSNQPQH
TRBD1 | TRBJ1-5 | TRBV6-1 | ASSTTGGARQPQH
TRBD1 | TRBJ2-2 | TRBV30 | AWRVGQGDTGELF
. | TRBJ2-7 | TRBV29-1 | SVEWGRLDSSSYEQY
. | TRBJ2-2 | TRBV5-1 | ASSLGAGPTGELF
TRBD1 | TRBJ1-1 | TRBV5-1 | ASSSQDRTRTEAF
. | TRBJ1-5 | TRBV23-1 | ASSQADQPQH
. | TRBJ1-6 | TRBV6-5 | AIGQFYNSPLH
. | TRBJ2-2 | TRBV27 | ASSFSGRSTGELF
. | TRBJ1-2 | TRBV9 | ASSVVSGGYGYT
. | TRBJ1-2 | TRBV6-6 | ASRSPGVYGYT
TRBD1 | TRBJ1-4 | TRBV6-5 | ASSYSGTATNEKLF
. | TRBJ1-2 | TRBV29-1 | SVGQGNYGYT
. | TRBJ2-7 | TRBV4-1 | ASSQERGTGYEQY
. | TRBJ1-2 | TRBV7-2 | ASSLGRTNYGYT
. | TRBJ1-5 | TRBV4-1 | ASSPTPGAPGPQH
. | TRBJ1-1 | TRBV2 | ASHGDRPEAF
. | TRBJ1-1 | TRBV6-6 | ASSLGYTEAF
TRBD2 | TRBJ2-3 | TRBV2 | ASTAPLGASGEVTDTQY
TRBD1 | TRBJ1-2 | TRBV19 | ASSQGADYGYT